This record looks at one T cell receptor (beta chain) sequence and its context. The antigen it recognizes is unknown. No per-base quality is available; no much larger clone lies one base away. These data originate in a study of CD8 T cells in Susac syndrome (dated by TCRdb to about 2019). Regarding the research as a whole: Repertoire sequencing was used to test whether CD8+ T cell activation and differentiation in Susac syndrome was antigen driven. The study compared CD8+ T cell repertoire clonality among around 11 healthy donors, 14 Susac syndrome patients and fewer than 19 multiple sclerosis patients.

High-throughput TCR beta sequencing profiled peripheral blood CD8+ and CD4+ T cells from healthy donors, Susac syndrome patients and multiple sclerosis patients. The healthy donors served as controls matched for age and sex. CD8+ TEMRA cells were enriched by FACS, while bulk CD8+ and CD4+ T cells were purified by magnetic negative isolation. Blood was drawn into EDTA tubes, processed within 24 hours, and PBMCs were isolated by density gradient centrifugation. PBMCs intended for TCR sequencing were cryopreserved in liquid nitrogen and were subsequently thawed in a 37 degrees C water bath. The sorted or isolated CD4+, CD8+ and CD8+ TEMRA cells reached a purity of at least 90%. RNA was extracted with the RNeasy kit and roughly 0.45 to 1 ug was reverse transcribed using random hexamers. The immunoSEQ multiplex PCR assay, which covers 54 Vbeta and 13 Jbeta segments, was used to amplify TCR beta CDR3 regions. Bias from PCR amplification was corrected by using a synthetic template baseline for primer optimization and for computational correction. The paper's data handling went like this. Reads were annotated to V, D and J genes per IMGT and analyzed with immunoSEQ Analyzer, keeping only productive sequences. Clonality was computed as one minus Shannon entropy normalized by log2 of the number of productive unique sequences. For each patient and control, public and private clones were evaluated within the 100 most prevalent clones. A clone was defined as Susac-specific if it was absent from the healthy and MS cohorts, from around 960 published viral clones and from other ImmuneACCESS disease sequences. The public reads were reprocessed in TCRdb via fastp at Q25 and MiXCR, keeping in-frame beta chains. Duplicate CDR3 protein sequences are folded into a single record with the most common DNA and genes. Clone size and V and J calls follow TCRdb, not the original study. Across this sample there are 120,000 to 150,000 distinct CDR3 sequences, with about 94% seen only once. The ten largest clones take up 0.27% of the sample.

Study-wide findings and limitations: The number of individuals in the TCR sequencing and HLA analysis was acknowledged as relatively small.

Based on the germline V gene (reference sequence), the CDR1 and CDR2 sequences are MNHEY and SMNVEV. Trimming removed 3 bases from V and 4 bases from J, leaving 11 bases between the germline ends. Counted from cysteine to phenylalanine, this CDR3 has 14 amino acids. Just the 42-base CDR3 DNA is kept, in frame starting at base 1. This TCR was recovered from a human donor in good health. The rearrangement combines TRBV27 with TRBJ2-3; the D gene is unclear. The material sequenced was CD8+ T cells from PBMCs. The CDR3 amino acid sequence is: CASSFNPPADTQYF. The bases read TGTGCCAGCAGTTTTAACCCGCCCGCAGATACGCAGTATTTT.